These 9 T cell receptor beta chains came from one sample sequenced in a study of tumor and adjacent non-tumor tissue in lung cancer. The library came from three nested PCR rounds adapted from ARM-PCR protocols. TCRdb re-called the multiplex PCR reads through MiXCR, storing one row per CDR3 protein. The table shows roughly 48,000 distinct CDR3 sequences, with about two thirds occurring only once. RNA was extracted from bulk tissue without any cell sorting. Distant lung tissue was collected more than 3 cm away from the tumor edge. Sequences were obtained from distant non-tumor lung tissue. These receptors were obtained from a woman in her seventies with non-small cell lung cancer.

On this clonotype itself: Lacking the conserved final phenylalanine or tryptophan, this CDR3 likely reflects a read error. This rearrangement joins TRBV10-3 to TRBJ2-7; a possible D gene is TRBD2 (6 bases). Germline V gene data show CDR1 as ENHRY and CDR2 as SYGVKD. V was trimmed by 7 bases and J by 3 bases, leaving 13 bases between them. CDR3 size: 13 residues. The CDR3, as DNA: TGTGCCATCAAAAGGCAGGGAGGCTACGAGCAGTACCTC. It translates to CAIKRQGGYEQYL.

By share, this clonotype counts as medium-sized. The genes are TRBV11-3 and TRBJ2-3, with 7 bases lining up with TRBD1. CDR1 is SGHNT and CDR2 is YENEEA in the germline V gene. V was clipped by 3 bases and J by 5 bases; unmatched bases: 8. This CDR3 is built from 15 residues. The CDR3 is CASSFRGGAGDTQYF. CDR3 in DNA: TGTGCCAGCAGCTTTAGAGGGGGCGCAGGAGATACGCAGTATTTT.

Remarks on this clonotype: This may come from a read error, since a much larger clone is one base off. The rearrangement uses TRBV7-9 and TRBJ2-3; maybe TRBD1 (6 bases). The CDR3 contains 14 residues. Germline V gene sequence: CDR1 SEHNR, CDR2 FQNEAQ (reference sequence). The V gene lost 8 bases and the J gene lost 5 bases, with 17 bases spanning the gap. The CDR3 protein is CASGIGGRGDTQYF. For the CDR3, the DNA is TGTGCCAGCGGCATAGGGGGACGGGGAGATACGCAGTATTTT.

Points on this clonotype: It is unclear where the CDR3 begins or ends on the DNA, so no DNA is shown, and the CDR3 is as TCRdb lists it. The chain couples TRBV6-9 to TRBJ1-2; the tabulated D call, TRBD1, remains unverified against the DNA. With termini counted, the CDR3 has 18 amino acids. Looked up from germline, CDR1 is MNHGY and CDR2 is SVAAGI. The CDR3 here is CARPGGTGGRHGNYGCTF.

The gene calls are TRBV7-9 and TRBJ1-1, with 10 bases lining up with TRBD1. V lost 8 bases, J lost 7 bases, and 19 bases stayed unmatched. This CDR3 spans 17 amino acids. The germline CDR1 and CDR2 sequences are SEHNR and FQNEAQ (reference sequence). The CDR3 DNA sequence: TGTGCCAGCGGCTCAAGTATGCAGGGGACAGGGGCTGGTGAAGCTTTCTTT. Its translation: CASGSSMQGTGAGEAFF.

On this clonotype: A junction end diverges from the germline sequence, so it may reflect a read error. The rearrangement joins TRBV5-1 to TRBJ1-2; 8 bases line up with TRBD1. This CDR3 has 15 residues. Germline CDR1 reads SGHRS; CDR2 reads YFSETQ. CDR3: CAISLGQEEVDGHTF. Written as DNA, the CDR3 is TGCGCCATCAGCTTGGGACAGGAGGAAGTAGATGGCCACACCTTC.

Of note for this clonotype: The CDR3 carries no conserved terminal phenylalanine or tryptophan, so it likely arises from a read error. Because the CDR3's place on the DNA is in doubt, the DNA is left out and the CDR3 is given as listed by TCRdb. CDR3 residues: CASSQAHSGTSAHEQSS. The chain has TRBV4-2 and TRBJ2-1; the table's D call of TRBD2 was not tested on the DNA. The CDR3 spans 17 amino acids, including both terminal residues. Germline CDR1 LGHNA, CDR2 YNFKEQ.

In its sample, this clonotype was seen many times. Germline is not matched at one junction end, which may reflect a read error. This chain links TRBV6-5 with TRBJ1-5; unclear D gene. This CDR3 is 13 amino acids long. Germline CDR1 reads MNHEY; CDR2 reads SVGAGI. This CDR3 reads CAGSYSRYQPQHF. The CDR3 DNA sequence: TGTGCCGGCAGTTACTCCAGGTATCAGCCCCAGCATTTT.

The chain combines TRBV4-1 with TRBJ2-5, with D unresolved. The germline CDR1 and CDR2 sequences are MGHRA and YSYEKL. This CDR3 region has 11 residues. Trimming shortened V by 3 bases and J by 11 bases, and 10 bases separated the two germline ends. The CDR3 nucleotides read TGCGCCAGCAGCCAGGCTATGACTCAGTACTTC. Translating it yields CASSQAMTQYF.